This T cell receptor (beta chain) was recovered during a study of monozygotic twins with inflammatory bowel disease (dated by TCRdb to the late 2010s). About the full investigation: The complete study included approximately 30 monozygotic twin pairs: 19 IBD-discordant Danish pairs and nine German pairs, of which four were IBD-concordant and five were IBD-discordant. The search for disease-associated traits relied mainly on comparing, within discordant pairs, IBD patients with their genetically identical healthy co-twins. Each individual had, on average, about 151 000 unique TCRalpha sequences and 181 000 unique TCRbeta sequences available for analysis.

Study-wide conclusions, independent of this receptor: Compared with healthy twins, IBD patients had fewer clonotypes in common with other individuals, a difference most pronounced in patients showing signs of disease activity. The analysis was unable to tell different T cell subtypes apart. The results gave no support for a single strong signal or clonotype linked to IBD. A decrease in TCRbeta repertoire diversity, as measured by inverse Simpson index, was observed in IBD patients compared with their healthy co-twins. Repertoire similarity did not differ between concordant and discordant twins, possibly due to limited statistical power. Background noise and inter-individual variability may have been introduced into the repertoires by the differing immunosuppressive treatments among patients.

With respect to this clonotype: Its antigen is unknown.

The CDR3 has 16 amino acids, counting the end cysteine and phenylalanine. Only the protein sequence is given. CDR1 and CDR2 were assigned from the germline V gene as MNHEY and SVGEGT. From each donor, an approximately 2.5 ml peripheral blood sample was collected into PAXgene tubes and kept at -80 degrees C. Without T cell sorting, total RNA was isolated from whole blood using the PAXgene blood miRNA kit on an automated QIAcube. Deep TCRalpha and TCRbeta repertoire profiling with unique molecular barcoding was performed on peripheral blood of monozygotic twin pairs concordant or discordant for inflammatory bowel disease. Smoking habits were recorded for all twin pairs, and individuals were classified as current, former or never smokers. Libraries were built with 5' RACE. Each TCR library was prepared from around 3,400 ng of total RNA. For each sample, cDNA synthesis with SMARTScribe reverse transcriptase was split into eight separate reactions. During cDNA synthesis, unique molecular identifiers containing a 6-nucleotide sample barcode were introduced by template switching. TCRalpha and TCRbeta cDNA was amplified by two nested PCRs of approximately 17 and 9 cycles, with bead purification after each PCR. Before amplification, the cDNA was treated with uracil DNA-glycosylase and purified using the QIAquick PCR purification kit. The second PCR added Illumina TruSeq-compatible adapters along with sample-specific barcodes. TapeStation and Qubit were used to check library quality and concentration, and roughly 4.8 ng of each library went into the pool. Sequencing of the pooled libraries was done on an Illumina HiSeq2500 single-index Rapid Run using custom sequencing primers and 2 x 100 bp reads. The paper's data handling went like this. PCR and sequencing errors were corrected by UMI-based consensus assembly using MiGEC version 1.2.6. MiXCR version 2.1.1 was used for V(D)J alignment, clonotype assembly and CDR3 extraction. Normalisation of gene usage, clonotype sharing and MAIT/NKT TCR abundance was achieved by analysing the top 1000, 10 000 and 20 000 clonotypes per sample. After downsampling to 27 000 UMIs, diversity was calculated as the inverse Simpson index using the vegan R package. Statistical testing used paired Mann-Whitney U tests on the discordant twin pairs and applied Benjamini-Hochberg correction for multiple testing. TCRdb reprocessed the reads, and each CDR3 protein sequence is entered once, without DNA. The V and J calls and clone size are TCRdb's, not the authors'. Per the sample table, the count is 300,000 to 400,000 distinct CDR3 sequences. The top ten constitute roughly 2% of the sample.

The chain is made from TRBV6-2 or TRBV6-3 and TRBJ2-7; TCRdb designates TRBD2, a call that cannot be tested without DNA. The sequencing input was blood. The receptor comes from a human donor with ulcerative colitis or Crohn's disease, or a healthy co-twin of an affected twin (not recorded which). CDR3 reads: CASREPPPSRGGEQYF.